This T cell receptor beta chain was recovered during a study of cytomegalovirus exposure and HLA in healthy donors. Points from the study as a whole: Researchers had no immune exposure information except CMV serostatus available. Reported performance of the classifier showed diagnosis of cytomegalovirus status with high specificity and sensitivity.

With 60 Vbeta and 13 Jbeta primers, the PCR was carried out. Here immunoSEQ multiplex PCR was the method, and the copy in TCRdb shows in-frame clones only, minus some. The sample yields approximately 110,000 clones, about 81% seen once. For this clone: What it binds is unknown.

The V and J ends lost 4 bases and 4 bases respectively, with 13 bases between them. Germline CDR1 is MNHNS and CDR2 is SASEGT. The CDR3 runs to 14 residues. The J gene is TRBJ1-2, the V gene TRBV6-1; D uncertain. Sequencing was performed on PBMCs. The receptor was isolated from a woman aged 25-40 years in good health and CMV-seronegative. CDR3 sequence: CASSVEQFIYGYTF. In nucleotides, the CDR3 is TGTGCCAGCAGTGTAGAACAGTTCATCTATGGCTACACCTTC.